Listed below are T cell receptor beta chains from one sample, sequenced in a study of monozygotic twins with cystic fibrosis. Profiling relied on immunoSEQ multiplex PCR, and the TCRdb table lists in-frame clones only, not all of them. The sample comprises around 21,000 clones, around 87% of which are singletons, and roughly 1.2% rests with the top ten. Sequencing used blood. These receptors were taken from a woman aged 30 to 39 with cystic fibrosis. The CDR3 runs from the conserved cysteine through the conserved F or W. Fields, in order: J gene, V gene, D gene, clone size, CDR3 protein, CDR3 DNA. The D gene is left open where the match is weak. Part of the rows lack a size; the others show once, few, many or a class for expanded clones.

J: TRBJ1-1; V: TRBV6-4; D: .; size: .; CDR3: CASSETGNTEAFF; DNA: TGTGCCAGCAGTGAGACAGGGAACACTGAAGCTTTCTTT
J: TRBJ1-1; V: TRBV27; D: TRBD1; size: .; CDR3: CASSPTGGRSEAFF; DNA: TGTGCCAGCAGTCCGACAGGGGGCCGGAGTGAAGCTTTCTTT
J: TRBJ2-4; V: TRBV11-2; D: .; size: .; CDR3: CASSLVVGSSTGNIQYF; DNA: TGTGCCAGCAGCTTAGTGGTAGGATCCTCCACGGGGAACATTCAGTACTTC
J: TRBJ2-5; V: TRBV5-6; D: TRBD2; size: .; CDR3: CASSPGGRGGGETQYF; DNA: TGTGCCAGCAGCCCAGGAGGGCGGGGGGGCGGTGAGACCCAGTACTTC
J: TRBJ2-1; V: TRBV7-2; D: .; size: .; CDR3: CASSLSQRSQFF; DNA: TGTGCCAGCAGCTTATCCCAGCGATCTCAGTTCTTC
J: TRBJ1-6; V: TRBV19; D: .; size: once; CDR3: CASSIGERGAPNSPLHF; DNA: TGTGCCAGTAGCATAGGGGAACGGGGGGCGCCTAATTCACCCCTCCACTTT
J: TRBJ2-5; V: TRBV5-4; D: .; size: .; CDR3: CASSLPFQETQYF; DNA: TGTGCCAGCAGCTTACCGTTTCAAGAGACCCAGTACTTC
J: TRBJ1-2; V: TRBV19; D: .; size: .; CDR3: CASSPPGDGYTF; DNA: TGTGCCAGTAGTCCCCCAGGGGACGGCTACACCTTC
J: TRBJ2-5; V: TRBV7-7; D: .; size: .; CDR3: CASSLIIGGETQYF; DNA: TGTGCTAGCAGCTTAATAATTGGAGGGGAGACCCAGTACTTC
J: TRBJ2-3; V: TRBV27; D: TRBD2; size: .; CDR3: CASSLLPPGLDTDTQYF; DNA: TGTGCCAGCAGTTTACTCCCCCCGGGACTAGATACAGATACGCAGTATTTT
J: TRBJ1-2; V: TRBV5-4; D: .; size: few; CDR3: CASSVQGNYGYTF; DNA: TGTGCCAGCAGTGTACAGGGAAACTATGGCTACACCTTC
J: TRBJ1-6; V: TRBV4-1; D: .; size: .; CDR3: CASSQRSYLGKAFSNNSPLHF; DNA: TGCGCCAGCAGCCAAAGGAGCTATCTGGGGAAGGCGTTCTCTAATAATTCACCCCTCCACTTT
J: TRBJ1-2; V: TRBV4-3; D: .; size: .; CDR3: CASSQESPGGGYTF; DNA: TGCGCCAGCAGCCAAGAGAGCCCAGGCGGTGGCTACACCTTC
J: TRBJ1-2; V: TRBV19; D: .; size: .; CDR3: CASRSYNYGYTF; DNA: TGTGCCAGTAGGTCGTATAACTATGGCTACACCTTC
J: TRBJ2-1; V: TRBV27; D: TRBD1; size: .; CDR3: CASSSRGRGIWEQFF; DNA: TGTGCCAGCAGTTCGAGGGGGCGAGGGATTTGGGAGCAGTTCTTC
J: TRBJ2-7; V: TRBV5-5; D: .; size: .; CDR3: CASSFLKGGPYEQYF; DNA: TGTGCCAGCAGCTTTTTAAAGGGTGGCCCCTACGAGCAGTACTTC
J: TRBJ2-7; V: TRBV18; D: TRBD1; size: .; CDR3: CASSRDRGLYEQYF; DNA: TGTGCCAGCTCACGGGACAGGGGGCTCTACGAGCAGTACTTC
J: TRBJ1-5; V: TRBV19; D: TRBD1; size: .; CDR3: CASSPRTGFYSNQPQHF; DNA: TGTGCCAGTAGTCCGAGGACAGGGTTTTATAGCAATCAGCCCCAGCATTTT
J: TRBJ1-4; V: TRBV19; D: TRBD1; size: .; CDR3: CASSRPRTGRDEKLFF; DNA: TGTGCCAGTAGTAGGCCTCGGACAGGGAGGGATGAAAAACTGTTTTTT
J: TRBJ2-5; V: TRBV19; D: TRBD2; size: .; CDR3: CASSSQTSGGATQYF; DNA: TGTGCCAGTAGTTCCCAAACTAGCGGGGGCGCAACCCAGTACTTC
J: TRBJ1-2; V: TRBV19; D: TRBD1; size: .; CDR3: CASQDRALFRYGYTF; DNA: TGTGCCAGTCAAGACAGGGCTTTATTCCGCTATGGCTACACCTTC
J: TRBJ2-2; V: TRBV9; D: TRBD2; size: .; CDR3: CASSEGTSQMAGELFF; DNA: TGTGCCAGCAGCGAGGGGACTAGCCAAATGGCCGGGGAGCTGTTTTTT
J: TRBJ2-1; V: TRBV9; D: TRBD2; size: .; CDR3: CASSVLLAGGRSEQFF; DNA: TGTGCCAGCAGCGTTCTCCTAGCGGGGGGGCGCAGTGAGCAGTTCTTC
J: TRBJ2-7; V: TRBV5-4; D: .; size: .; CDR3: CASSSEDLPPYEQYF; DNA: TGTGCCAGCAGCTCGGAGGACTTGCCCCCCTACGAGCAGTACTTC
J: TRBJ1-5; V: TRBV19; D: TRBD1; size: .; CDR3: CAAGQGGSQPQHF; DNA: TGTGCCGCGGGACAGGGAGGTAGTCAGCCCCAGCATTTT
J: TRBJ1-1; V: TRBV30; D: TRBD1; size: .; CDR3: CAWDSTGGNTEAFF; DNA: TGTGCCTGGGATTCGACAGGGGGGAACACTGAAGCTTTCTTT
J: TRBJ1-2; V: TRBV2; D: TRBD1; size: .; CDR3: CASSEVRQGKYGYTF; DNA: TGTGCCAGCAGTGAGGTGAGACAGGGAAAGTATGGCTACACCTTC
J: TRBJ1-1; V: TRBV6-6; D: TRBD1; size: .; CDR3: CASSPKVTGVIEAFF; DNA: TGTGCCAGCAGTCCGAAAGTGACAGGGGTTATTGAAGCTTTCTTT
J: TRBJ2-7; V: TRBV5-4; D: TRBD1; size: .; CDR3: CASSPGTGGTYEQYF; DNA: TGTGCCAGCAGCCCGGGGACAGGTGGGACCTACGAGCAGTACTTC
J: TRBJ1-1; V: TRBV5-4; D: .; size: .; CDR3: CASSPRGGLGTEAFF; DNA: TGTGCCAGCAGCCCCAGAGGTGGTCTTGGCACTGAAGCTTTCTTT
J: TRBJ1-5; V: TRBV28; D: .; size: .; CDR3: CASSQAGRGNQPQHF; DNA: TGTGCCAGCAGTCAGGCGGGCAGGGGCAATCAGCCCCAGCATTTT
J: TRBJ2-2; V: TRBV9; D: .; size: .; CDR3: CASSVRQGGAGELFF; DNA: TGTGCCAGCAGCGTACGACAGGGAGGCGCCGGGGAGCTGTTTTTT
J: TRBJ2-3; V: TRBV7-2; D: .; size: once; CDR3: CASSPSILHTQYF; DNA: TGTGCCAGCAGCCCCTCAATACTCCATACGCAGTATTTT
J: TRBJ2-2; V: TRBV6-1; D: .; size: .; CDR3: CASSGFQGAGELFF; DNA: TGTGCCAGCAGTGGATTCCAGGGAGCCGGGGAGCTGTTTTTT
J: TRBJ1-1; V: TRBV4-3; D: .; size: .; CDR3: CASSQDWQGGTEAFF; DNA: TGCGCCAGCAGCCAAGATTGGCAGGGAGGCACTGAAGCTTTCTTT